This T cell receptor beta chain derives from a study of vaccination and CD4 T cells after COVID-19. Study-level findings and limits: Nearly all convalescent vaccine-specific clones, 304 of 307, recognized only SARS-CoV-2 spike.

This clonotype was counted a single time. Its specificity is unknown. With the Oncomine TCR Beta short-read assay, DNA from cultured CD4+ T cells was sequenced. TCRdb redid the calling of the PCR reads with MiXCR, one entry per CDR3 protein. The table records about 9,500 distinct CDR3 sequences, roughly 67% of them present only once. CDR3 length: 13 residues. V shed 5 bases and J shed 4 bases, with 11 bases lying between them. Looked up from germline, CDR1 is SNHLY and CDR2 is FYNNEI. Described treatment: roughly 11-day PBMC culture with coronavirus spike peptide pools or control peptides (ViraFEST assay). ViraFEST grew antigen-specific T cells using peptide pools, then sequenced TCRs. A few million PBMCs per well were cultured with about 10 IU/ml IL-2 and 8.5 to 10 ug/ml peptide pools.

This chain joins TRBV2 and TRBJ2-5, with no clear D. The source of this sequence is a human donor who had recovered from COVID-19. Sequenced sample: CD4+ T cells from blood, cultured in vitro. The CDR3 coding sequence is TGTGCCAGCAGTTCCAACCGAAGAGAGACCCAGTACTTC. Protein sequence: CASSSNRRETQYF.